These 24 T cell receptor beta chains were all obtained from the same sample, sequenced in a study of cytotoxic CD8 clonotypes in ibrutinib-treated CLL. Method: immunoSEQ multiplex PCR; TCRdb's copy keeps in-frame clones and lacks some. This table holds 60,000 to 70,000 clones, 45% to 60% found once. This specimen consisted of PBMCs, obtained after 12 months of ibrutinib treatment. These receptors were obtained from a human donor with chronic lymphocytic leukemia.

The chain carries TRBV18 and TRBJ1-2; no firm D call. V lost 2 bases to trimming and J lost 2 bases, with 12 bases between them. Germline CDR1 KGHSH, CDR2 LQKENI. This CDR3 comprises 15 residues. CDR3 nucleotide sequence: TGTGCCAGCTCACCATTGGCAGGCATCAACTATGGCTACACCTTC. Residues: CASSPLAGINYGYTF.

The V call is TRBV2, the J call TRBJ1-2, with 10 bases that match TRBD1. This CDR3 is 15 amino acids long. CDR1 is SNHLY and CDR2 is FYNNEI in the germline V gene. With 4 bases clipped from V and 4 bases from J, the junction kept 6 bases outside the gene matches. Here the CDR3 DNA reads TGTGCCAGCAGTGCCCGGGACAGGGGAGTCTATGGCTACACCTTC. This codes for CASSARDRGVYGYTF.

This chain joins TRBV5-4 and TRBJ2-1, with TRBD2 identical over 10 bases. The CDR3 has 14 residues. V lost 4 bases to trimming and J lost 9 bases; unmatched junction nucleotides: 7. Germline V gives CDR1 SGHNT, CDR2 YYREEE (reference sequence). CDR3 nucleotides: TGTGCCAGCAGCCCCCTAGCGGGAGTAGGTGAGCAGTTCTTC. It encodes CASSPLAGVGEQFF.

Note on this clone: Lacking the conserved final phenylalanine or tryptophan, this CDR3 likely reflects a read error. The limits of the CDR3 on the DNA are not certain, so only TCRdb's listed CDR3 is given. The V and J genes are TRBV10-3 and TRBJ2-7; whether TRBD2, the table's D call, matches the DNA was not checked. From germline, CDR1 is ENHRY and CDR2 SYGVKD. From its first to its last residue, the CDR3 has 13 amino acids. CDR3 region: CATSAGGTSGYLL.

This clone was seen only a few times. The CDR3 coding sequence is TGTGCCACCAGCAGAGTAGCGGGAGGACAACAAGAGACCCAGTACTTC. The encoded protein is CATSRVAGGQQETQYF. V is TRBV15 and J is TRBJ2-5; 10 positions match TRBD2. The germline V gene has CDR1 LNHNV and CDR2 YYDKDF (reference sequence). The ends lost 1 base at V and 2 bases at J; junction bases unmatched: 4. The CDR3 length is 16 residues. The full variable domain, with the rest looked up from reference TRBV15 and TRBJ2-5, is DAMVIQNPRYQVTQFGKPVTLSCSQTLNHNVMYWYQQKSSQAPKLLFHYYDKDFNNEADTPDNFQSRRPNTSFCFLDIRSPGLGDTAMYLCATSRVAGGQQETQYFGPGTRLLVL.

The chain joins TRBV5-1 to TRBJ2-6; D gene ambiguous. Trimming took off 0 bases at V and 0 bases at J, with 4 bases between the two ends. The CDR3 is 15 residues long. Germline V CDR1 and CDR2: SGHRS, YFSETQ. The CDR3 sequence: CASSLDGSGANVLTF. The DNA for the CDR3 is TGCGCCAGCAGCTTGGACGGCTCTGGGGCCAACGTCCTGACTTTC.

This chain links TRBV5-1 with TRBJ2-3, with TRBD1 matching over 8 bases. Trimming removed 5 bases from V and 4 bases from J; junction bases left unmatched: 12. Germline CDR1 reads SGHRS; CDR2 reads YFSETQ. The CDR3 sequence is 16 residues long. The CDR3 DNA sequence: TGCGCCAGCAGACCTGGACAGGGCAACACACCAGATACGCAGTATTTT. It translates to CASRPGQGNTPDTQYF.

Here the CDR3 reads CASSRTGGETQYF. The CDR3, as DNA: TGTGCCAGCAGTCGGACAGGAGGCGAGACCCAGTACTTC. The V call is TRBV6-5, the J call TRBJ2-5; 7 positions match TRBD1. V gave up 5 bases and J gave up 5 bases; unmatched junction bases: 5. Germline CDR1 and CDR2: MNHEY and SVGAGI. The CDR3 consists of 13 residues.

V usage is TRBV6-1 and J usage is TRBJ1-3; 8 nucleotides match TRBD1. Germline V gene data show CDR1 as MNHNS and CDR2 as SASEGT. Unmatched junction bases numbered 4, after V lost 7 bases and J lost 2 bases. The CDR3 has 14 residues. The CDR3: CASILDRAGNTIYF. DNA for the CDR3: TGTGCCAGCATCTTGGACAGGGCTGGAAACACCATATATTTT.

The chain has TRBV5-4 and TRBJ1-2, with no clear D. CDR1 is SGHNT and CDR2 is YYREEE in the germline V gene (reference sequence). Trimming shortened V by 1 base and J by 4 bases, and 8 bases separated the two germline ends. The CDR3 totals 13 residues. CDR3 DNA sequence: TGTGCCAGCAGCTTGTCTTTGAGCTATGGCTACACCTTC. As protein: CASSLSLSYGYTF.

A few counts support this clone. V usage is TRBV5-4 and J usage is TRBJ1-3, with D unclear. The CDR3 has 14 residues. V shed 4 bases and J shed 0 bases, with 8 bases lying between them. Germline CDR1 is SGHNT and CDR2 is YYREEE (reference sequence). The CDR3 loop reads CASSVGSSGNTIYF. CDR3 DNA sequence: TGTGCCAGCAGCGTCGGGAGCTCTGGAAACACCATATATTTT.

The rearrangement uses TRBV5-1 and TRBJ2-2; TRBD1 might be the D (6 bases). The CDR3 contains 13 residues. Germline CDR1 SGHRS, CDR2 YFSETQ. V lost 4 bases and J 6 bases, leaving 10 bases between the germline ends. The CDR3 region has the DNA TGCGCCAGCAGCGGCAGGGGATCCGGGGAGCTGTTTTTT. Amino acid sequence: CASSGRGSGELFF.

This clone occurred a few times. The chain uses TRBV27 and TRBJ1-6; D gene ambiguous. The CDR3 totals 13 residues. V was clipped by 5 bases and J by 11 bases, with 13 bases between them. Germline V gene lookup returns CDR1 MNHEY and CDR2 SMNVEV (reference sequence). CDR3 loop: CASSPGRLAPLHF. The CDR3, as DNA: TGTGCCAGCAGTCCAGGAAGGTTGGCACCCCTCCACTTT.

This clone was counted between two and nine times. This chain uses TRBV19 with TRBJ2-4; no clear D gene. Germline V gene lookup returns CDR1 LNHDA and CDR2 SQIVND (reference sequence). The CDR3 covers 12 residues. Trimming removed 6 bases from V and 6 bases from J, with 9 bases in between. The CDR3 here is CASSRTGNIQYF. In DNA form, the CDR3 reads TGTGCCAGTAGCCGGACCGGAAACATTCAGTACTTC.

This clone was detected once. The genes are TRBV9 and TRBJ2-2; the D is unclear. The V gene's germline CDR1 is SGDLS and CDR2 YYNGEE. The CDR3 is 16 amino acids. Trimming shortened V by 0 bases and J by 5 bases, and 14 bases separated the two germline ends. For the CDR3, the DNA is TGTGCCAGCAGCGTAGAGGCCCACCCAGGAACCGGGGAGCTGTTTTTT. Translation: CASSVEAHPGTGELFF.

This clone has just a few counts. The chain carries TRBV23-1 and TRBJ1-4; D is unclear. TRBV23-1 is designated an ORF whose function remains uncertain. CDR3 length: 15 amino acids. Trimming removed 6 bases at V and 7 bases at J, with 18 bases between. As DNA, the CDR3 is TGCGCCAGCAGCCTAAGTACAGAAAAAGCTGAAAAACTGTTTTTT. This encodes CASSLSTEKAEKLFF.

This chain joins TRBV6-5 and TRBJ1-5; D gene ambiguous. V shed 6 bases and J shed 2 bases, with 14 bases lying between them. The germline CDR1 and CDR2 sequences are MNHEY and SVGAGI. This CDR3 comprises 15 residues. CDR3 nucleotide sequence: TGTGCCAGCAGCCCATTACTTGGGGGCAATCAGCCCCAGCATTTT. Its translation: CASSPLLGGNQPQHF.

This clone was found a few times. J is TRBJ2-6 and V is TRBV2; 8 positions agree with TRBD1. Trimming at V came to 6 bases and at J to 1 base, leaving 11 bases not matched to a gene. Germline V gene sequence: CDR1 SNHLY, CDR2 FYNNEI. This CDR3 is built from 18 residues. The CDR3 DNA reads TGTGCCAGCAGACCCGACAGGGGATTGGGTTCTGGGGCCAACGTCCTGACTTTC. It is translated as CASRPDRGLGSGANVLTF.

The V and J genes are TRBV5-1 and TRBJ2-5, with D possibly matching TRBD2 (6 bases). The CDR3 runs 18 residues. With 5 bases removed from V and 4 bases from J, the gap between germline ends came to 27 bases. CDR1 and CDR2 (germline): SGHRS, YFSETQ. Here the CDR3 reads CASRPGVAVGISRETQYF. CDR3 bases: TGCGCCAGCAGACCCGGGGTAGCGGTGGGTATATCGAGAGAGACCCAGTACTTC.

This clone was seen only a few times. This chain links TRBV5-4 with TRBJ1-2; the D is unclear. This CDR3 has 14 amino acids. Germline assignment: CDR1 SGHNT and CDR2 YYREEE (reference sequence). V gave up 0 bases and J gave up 1 base, with 7 bases separating them. CDR3 in amino acids: CASSLAGLNYGYTF. Here the CDR3 DNA reads TGTGCCAGCAGCTTGGCCGGACTTAACTATGGCTACACCTTC.

To note about this clone: One junction end does not reproduce the germline sequence, and a read error may be involved. V is TRBV28 and J is TRBJ1-6; D unresolved. CDR1 and CDR2 from the germline V gene are MDHEN and SYDVKM. The CDR3 covers 18 residues. The CDR3 DNA reads TGCGCCAGCAGTTTTCTCGGAACCATCGGCGACGCTAATTCACCCCTCCACTTT. This translates into CASSFLGTIGDANSPLHF.

The table lists this clone with many counts. The V and J genes are TRBV7-9 and TRBJ2-3, with a possible D match to TRBD1 (6 bases). In germline, CDR1 is SEHNR, CDR2 FQNEAQ (reference sequence). The CDR3 is 16 residues long. V was trimmed by 0 bases and J by 0 bases, leaving 10 bases between them. The DNA of the CDR3 is TGTGCCAGCAGCTTAGCGGGGGCACGAAGCACAGATACGCAGTATTTT. Encoded protein: CASSLAGARSTDTQYF.

The gene calls are TRBV2 and TRBJ2-7, with D unresolved. Germline CDR1 and CDR2: SNHLY and FYNNEI. The V gene lost 4 bases and the J gene lost 1 base, with 5 bases spanning the gap. This CDR3 has 12 residues. The CDR3, as DNA: TGTGCCAGCAGTGTGGGATCCTACGAGCAGTACTTC. Its translation: CASSVGSYEQYF.

The rearrangement joins TRBV5-1 to TRBJ1-4, with D possibly being TRBD1 (5 bases). In germline, CDR1 is SGHRS, CDR2 YFSETQ. CDR3 length: 15 amino acids. The V end lost 4 bases, the J end lost 2 bases, and 12 bases lay between the germline ends. CDR3 protein: CASSRQTATNEKLFF. In DNA, the CDR3 is TGCGCCAGCAGCCGACAGACCGCCACTAATGAAAAACTGTTTTTT.